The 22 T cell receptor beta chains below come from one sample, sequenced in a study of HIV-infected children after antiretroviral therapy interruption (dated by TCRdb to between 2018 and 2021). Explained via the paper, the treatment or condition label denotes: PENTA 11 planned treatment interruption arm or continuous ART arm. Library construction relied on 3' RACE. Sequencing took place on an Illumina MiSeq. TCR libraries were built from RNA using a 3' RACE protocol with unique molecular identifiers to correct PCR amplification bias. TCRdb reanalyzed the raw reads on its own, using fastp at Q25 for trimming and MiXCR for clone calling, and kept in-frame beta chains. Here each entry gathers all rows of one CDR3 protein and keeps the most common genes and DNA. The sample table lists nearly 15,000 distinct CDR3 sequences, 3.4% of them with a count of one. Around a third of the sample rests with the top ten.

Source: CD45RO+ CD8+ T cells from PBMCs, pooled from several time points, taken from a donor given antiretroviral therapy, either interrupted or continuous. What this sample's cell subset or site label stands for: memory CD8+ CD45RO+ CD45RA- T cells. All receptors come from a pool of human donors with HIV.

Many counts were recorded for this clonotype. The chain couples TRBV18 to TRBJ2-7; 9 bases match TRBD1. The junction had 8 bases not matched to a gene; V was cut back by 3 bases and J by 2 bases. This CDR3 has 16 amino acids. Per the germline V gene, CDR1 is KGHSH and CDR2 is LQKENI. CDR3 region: CASSPRTTGGPYEQYF. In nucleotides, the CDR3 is TGTGCCAGCTCACCCCGGACGACAGGGGGACCCTACGAGCAGTACTTC.

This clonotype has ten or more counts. Written as DNA, the CDR3 is TGTGCCAGCAGCCACCAGACAGACGGGGAGCTGTTTTTT. Translating gives CASSHQTDGELFF. The chain carries TRBV14 and TRBJ2-2; possibly TRBD1 for D (5 bases). V lost 3 bases, J lost 7 bases, and 9 bases lay in between. Germline V gene lookup returns CDR1 SGHDN and CDR2 FVKESK. The CDR3 has 13 amino acids.

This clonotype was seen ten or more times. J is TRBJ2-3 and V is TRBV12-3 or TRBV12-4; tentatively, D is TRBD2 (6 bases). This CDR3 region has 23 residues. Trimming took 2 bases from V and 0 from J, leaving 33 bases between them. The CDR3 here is CASSLYLIATRGAGSESTDTQYF. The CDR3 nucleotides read TGTGCCAGCAGTTTATATCTTATCGCGACCCGGGGAGCGGGTTCCGAGAGCACAGATACGCAGTATTTT.

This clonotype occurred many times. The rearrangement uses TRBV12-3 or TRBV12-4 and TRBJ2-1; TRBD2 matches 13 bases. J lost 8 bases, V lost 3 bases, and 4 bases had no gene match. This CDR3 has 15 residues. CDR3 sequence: CASSFVTSGGDEQFF. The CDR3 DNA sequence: TGTGCCAGCAGTTTCGTCACTAGCGGGGGGGATGAGCAGTTCTTC.

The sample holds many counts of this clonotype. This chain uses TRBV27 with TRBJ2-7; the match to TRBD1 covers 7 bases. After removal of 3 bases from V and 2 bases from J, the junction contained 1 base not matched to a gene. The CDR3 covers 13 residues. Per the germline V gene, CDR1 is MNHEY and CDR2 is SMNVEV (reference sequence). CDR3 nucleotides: TGTGCCAGCAGTTTGGGACAGCCCTACGAGCAGTACTTC. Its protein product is CASSLGQPYEQYF.

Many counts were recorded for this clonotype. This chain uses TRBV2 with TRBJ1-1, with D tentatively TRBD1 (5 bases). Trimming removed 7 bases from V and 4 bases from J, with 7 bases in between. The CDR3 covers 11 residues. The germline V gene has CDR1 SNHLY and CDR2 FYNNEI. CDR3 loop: CASTGGTEAFF. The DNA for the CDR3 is TGTGCCAGCACTGGGGGCACTGAAGCTTTCTTT.

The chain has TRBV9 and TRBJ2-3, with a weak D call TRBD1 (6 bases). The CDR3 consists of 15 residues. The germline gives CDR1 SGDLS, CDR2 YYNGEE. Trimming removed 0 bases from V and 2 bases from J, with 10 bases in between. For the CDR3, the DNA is TGTGCCAGCAGCGTAGAGGGACATCTCACAGATACGCAGTATTTT. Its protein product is CASSVEGHLTDTQYF.

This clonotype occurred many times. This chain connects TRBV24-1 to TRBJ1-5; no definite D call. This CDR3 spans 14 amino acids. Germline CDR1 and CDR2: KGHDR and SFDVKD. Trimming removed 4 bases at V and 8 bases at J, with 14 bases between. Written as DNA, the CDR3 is TGTGCCACCAGTGAAGCCGGGCCCAGAAAGCCCCAGCATTTT. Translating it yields CATSEAGPRKPQHF.

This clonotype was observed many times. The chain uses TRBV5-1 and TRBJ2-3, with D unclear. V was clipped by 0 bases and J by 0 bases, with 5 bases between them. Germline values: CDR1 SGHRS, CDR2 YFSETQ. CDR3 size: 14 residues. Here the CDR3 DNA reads TGCGCCAGCAGCTTGGCCGATAGCACAGATACGCAGTATTTT. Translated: CASSLADSTDTQYF.

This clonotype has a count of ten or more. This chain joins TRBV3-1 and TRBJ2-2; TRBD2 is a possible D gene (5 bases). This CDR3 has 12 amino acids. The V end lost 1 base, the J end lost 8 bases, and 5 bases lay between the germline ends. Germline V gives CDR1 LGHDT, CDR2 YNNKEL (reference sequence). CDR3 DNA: TGTGCCAGCAGCCAAGGGGAGGGGGAGCTGTTTTTT. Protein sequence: CASSQGEGELFF.

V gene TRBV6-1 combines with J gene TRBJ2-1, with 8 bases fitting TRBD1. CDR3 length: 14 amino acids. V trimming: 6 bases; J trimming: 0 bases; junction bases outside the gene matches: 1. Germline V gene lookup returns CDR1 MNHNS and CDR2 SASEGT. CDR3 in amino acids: CASRGTGSYNEQFF. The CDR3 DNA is TGTGCCAGCAGGGGGACAGGCTCCTACAATGAGCAGTTCTTC.

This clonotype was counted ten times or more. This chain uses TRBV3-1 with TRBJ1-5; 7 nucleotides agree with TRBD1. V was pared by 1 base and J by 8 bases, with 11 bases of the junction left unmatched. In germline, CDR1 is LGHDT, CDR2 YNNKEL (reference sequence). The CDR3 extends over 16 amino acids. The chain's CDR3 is CASSQGSGRGLEPQHF. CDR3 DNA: TGTGCCAGCAGCCAAGGGTCTGGCAGGGGGTTGGAGCCCCAGCATTTT.

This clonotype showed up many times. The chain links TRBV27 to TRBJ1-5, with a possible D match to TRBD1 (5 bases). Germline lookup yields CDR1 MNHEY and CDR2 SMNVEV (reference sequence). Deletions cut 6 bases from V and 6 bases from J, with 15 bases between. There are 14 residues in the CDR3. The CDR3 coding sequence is TGTGCCAGCAGGCTGAGGGGACGGGGTCAGCCCCAGCATTTT. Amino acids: CASRLRGRGQPQHF.

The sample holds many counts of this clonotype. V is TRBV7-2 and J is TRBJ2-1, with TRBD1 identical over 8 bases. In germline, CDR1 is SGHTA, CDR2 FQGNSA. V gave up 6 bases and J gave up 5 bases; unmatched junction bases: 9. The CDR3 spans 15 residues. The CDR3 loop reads CASRVAGQGHNEQFF. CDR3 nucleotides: TGTGCCAGCAGGGTGGCAGGACAGGGCCACAATGAGCAGTTCTTC.

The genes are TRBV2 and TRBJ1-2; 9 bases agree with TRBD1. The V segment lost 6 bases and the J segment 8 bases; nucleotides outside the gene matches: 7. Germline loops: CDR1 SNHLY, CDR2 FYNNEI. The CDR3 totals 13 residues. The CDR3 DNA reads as TGTGCCAGCAGGCCACAGGGGGCCTACGGCTACACCTTC. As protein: CASRPQGAYGYTF.

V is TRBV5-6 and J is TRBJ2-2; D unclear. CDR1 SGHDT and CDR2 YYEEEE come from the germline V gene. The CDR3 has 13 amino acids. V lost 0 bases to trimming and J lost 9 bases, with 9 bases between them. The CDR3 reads CASSLDWFRELFF. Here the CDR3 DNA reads TGTGCCAGCAGCTTGGACTGGTTCCGGGAGCTGTTTTTT.

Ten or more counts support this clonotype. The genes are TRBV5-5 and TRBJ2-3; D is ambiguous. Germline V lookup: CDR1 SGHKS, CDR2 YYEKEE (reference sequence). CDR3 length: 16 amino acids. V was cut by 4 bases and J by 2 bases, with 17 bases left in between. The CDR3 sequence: CASSKIHIWPTDTQYF. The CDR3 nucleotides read TGTGCCAGCAGCAAAATACACATTTGGCCCACAGATACGCAGTATTTT.

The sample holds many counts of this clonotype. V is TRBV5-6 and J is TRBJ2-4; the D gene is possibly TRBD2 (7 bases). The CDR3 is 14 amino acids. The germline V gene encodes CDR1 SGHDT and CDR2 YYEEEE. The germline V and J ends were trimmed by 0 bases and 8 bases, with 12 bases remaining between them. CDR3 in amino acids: CASSLGRGGDIQYF. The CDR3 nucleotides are TGTGCCAGCAGCTTGGGCAGGGGAGGGGACATTCAGTACTTC. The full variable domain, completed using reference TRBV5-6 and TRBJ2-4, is DAGVTQSPTHLIKTRGQQVTLRCSPKSGHDTVSWYQQALGQGPQFIFQYYEEEERQRGNFPDRFSGHQFPNYSSELNVNALLLGDSALYLCASSLGRGGDIQYFGAGTRLSVL.

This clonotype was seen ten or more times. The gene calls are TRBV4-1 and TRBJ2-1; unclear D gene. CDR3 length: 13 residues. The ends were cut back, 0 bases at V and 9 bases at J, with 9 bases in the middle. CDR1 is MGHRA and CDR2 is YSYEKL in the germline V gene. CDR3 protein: CASSQDLLGEQFF. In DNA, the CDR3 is TGCGCCAGCAGCCAAGATCTATTGGGTGAGCAGTTCTTC.

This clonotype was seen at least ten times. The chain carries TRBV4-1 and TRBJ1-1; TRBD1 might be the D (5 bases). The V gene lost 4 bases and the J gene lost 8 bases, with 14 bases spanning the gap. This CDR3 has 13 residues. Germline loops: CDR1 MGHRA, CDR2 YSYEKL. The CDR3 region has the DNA TGCGCCAGCAGCCCACGGGTTGGGGGAGAAGCTTTCTTT. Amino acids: CASSPRVGGEAFF.

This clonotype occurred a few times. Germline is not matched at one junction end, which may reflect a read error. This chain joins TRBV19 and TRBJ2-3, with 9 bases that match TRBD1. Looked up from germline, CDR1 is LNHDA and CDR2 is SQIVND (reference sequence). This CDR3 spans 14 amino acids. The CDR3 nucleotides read TGTGCCAGTAGCCTACAGGGGGCCACAGGTACGCAGTATTTT. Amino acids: CASSLQGATGTQYF.

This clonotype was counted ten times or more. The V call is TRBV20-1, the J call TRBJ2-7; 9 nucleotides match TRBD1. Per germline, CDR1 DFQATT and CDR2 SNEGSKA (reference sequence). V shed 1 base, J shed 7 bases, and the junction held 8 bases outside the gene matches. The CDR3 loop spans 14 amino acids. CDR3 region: CSARGPGQGWEQYF. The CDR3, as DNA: TGCAGTGCTAGAGGCCCGGGACAGGGTTGGGAGCAGTACTTC.